The rows below give T cell receptor beta chains drawn from one sample of a study of blood T cell repertoires in COVID-19. Produced via immunoSEQ multiplex PCR; TCRdb's table is partial and in-frame only. The top ten clones hold 13% to 15% of a sample with 140,000 to 150,000 clones, roughly 78% of them seen once. The sample consisted of peripheral blood. These receptors all come from a human donor with acute or convalescent COVID-19. The donor label of this sample is uncertain. Both conserved end residues are trimmed from each CDR3. Some rows mark clone size as missing; the rest say once, few, many or name a class of expanded clone.

NA TRBJ1-1 TRBV7-2 ASSREGVRLNTEAF
NA TRBJ1-5 TRBV11-2 ASSLDPSSNQPQH
once TRBJ2-1 TRBV5-4 ASSRQTAGGNEQF
NA TRBJ1-1 TRBV2 ASCLNQGRVGTEAF
once TRBJ2-6 TRBV10-3 AISESMASGANVLT
NA TRBJ2-7 TRBV21-1 ASSKGGTVHYEQY
NA TRBJ2-6 TRBV27 ASSRGGANVLT
NA TRBJ1-5 TRBV30 AWSRTGGNQPQH
NA TRBJ2-5 TRBV7-2 ASSSGGETQY
NA TRBJ1-3 TRBV18 ASSPNSYSGNTIY
NA TRBJ2-5 TRBV5-6 ASSPLVGDRVEETQY
NA TRBJ2-2 TRBV5-5 ASSRDRQRGELF
NA TRBJ1-2 TRBV6-2/TRBV6-3 ASSYPYGQGHGYT
NA TRBJ1-2 TRBV14 ASSQGLTDGYT
NA TRBJ2-3 TRBV5-1 ASSFLQGAGTDTQY
NA TRBJ1-5 TRBV5-6 ASSLKQGATQPQH
NA TRBJ2-1 TRBV7-6 ASSLKSGLAGGHPQF
NA TRBJ1-1 TRBV9 ASSTLTGNTEAF
NA TRBJ1-1 TRBV18 ASSPMWGDNTEAF
NA TRBJ1-2 TRBV30 ASALNYGYT
NA TRBJ2-1 TRBV9 ASSGSRLAGGHNEQF
NA TRBJ2-7 TRBV30 AWNLGPNYEQY